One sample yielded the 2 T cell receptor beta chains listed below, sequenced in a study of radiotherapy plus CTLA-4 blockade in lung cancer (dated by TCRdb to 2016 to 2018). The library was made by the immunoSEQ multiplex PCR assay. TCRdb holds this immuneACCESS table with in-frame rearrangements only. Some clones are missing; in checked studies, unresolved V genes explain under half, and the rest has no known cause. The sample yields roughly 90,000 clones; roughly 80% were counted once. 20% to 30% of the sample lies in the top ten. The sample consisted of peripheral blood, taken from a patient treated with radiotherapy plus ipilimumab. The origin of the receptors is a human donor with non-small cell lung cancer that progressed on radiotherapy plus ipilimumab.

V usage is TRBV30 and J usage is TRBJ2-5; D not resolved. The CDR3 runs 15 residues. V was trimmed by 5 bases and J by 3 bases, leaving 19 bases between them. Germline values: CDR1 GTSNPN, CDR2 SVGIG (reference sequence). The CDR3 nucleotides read TGTGCCTGGGGCGGCTTGTGGGGTAGAAAAGAGACCCAGTACTTC. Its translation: CAWGGLWGRKETQYF.

CDR3 in DNA: TGTGCCAGCAGTCGAGAGACAGGGGGCTATGGCTACACCTTC. Translation gives CASSRETGGYGYTF. The rearrangement uses TRBV6-1 and TRBJ1-2, with 9 bases matching TRBD1. Germline V CDR1 and CDR2: MNHNS, SASEGT. The CDR3 is 14 amino acids. V trimming: 5 bases; J trimming: 4 bases; junction bases outside the gene matches: 5.